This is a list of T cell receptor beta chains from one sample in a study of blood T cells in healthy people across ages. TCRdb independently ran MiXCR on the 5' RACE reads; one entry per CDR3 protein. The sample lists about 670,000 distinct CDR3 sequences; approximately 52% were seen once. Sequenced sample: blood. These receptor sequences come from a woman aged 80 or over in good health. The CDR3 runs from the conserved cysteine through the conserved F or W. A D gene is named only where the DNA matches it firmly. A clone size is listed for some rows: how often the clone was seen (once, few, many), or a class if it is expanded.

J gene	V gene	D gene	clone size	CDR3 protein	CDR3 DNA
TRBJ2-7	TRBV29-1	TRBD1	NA	CSVPTGGFTYNEQYF	TGCAGCGTGCCGACAGGGGGATTTACCTACAATGAGCAGTACTTC
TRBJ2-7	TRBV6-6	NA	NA	CASSIDGTSSYEQYF	TGTGCCAGCAGCATCGACGGGACTTCCTCCTACGAGCAGTACTTC
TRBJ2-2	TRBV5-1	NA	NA	CASSFSQLNTGELFF	TGCGCCAGCAGCTTTTCACAGTTGAACACCGGGGAGCTGTTTTTT
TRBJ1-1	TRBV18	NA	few	CASSSTTQTNTEAFF	TGTGCCAGCTCATCGACGACTCAAACGAACACTGAAGCTTTCTTT
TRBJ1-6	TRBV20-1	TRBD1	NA	CSAQAPDRAALHF	TGCAGTGCCCAGGCACCCGACAGGGCTGCCCTCCACTTT
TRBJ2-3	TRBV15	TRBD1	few	CATSRAGGYLTDTQYF	TGTGCCACCAGCAGAGCAGGGGGTTACCTCACAGATACGCAGTATTTT
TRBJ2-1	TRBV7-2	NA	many	CASSARDRGANEQFF	TGTGCCAGCAGCGCCCGGGACCGGGGTGCGAATGAGCAGTTCTTC
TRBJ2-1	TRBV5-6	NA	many	CASSFYRGANEQFF	TGTGCCAGCAGCTTTTATCGGGGAGCCAATGAGCAGTTCTTC
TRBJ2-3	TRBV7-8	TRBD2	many	CASSLYRLAGNTDTQYF	TGTGCCAGCAGCTTATACCGACTAGCGGGAAACACAGATACGCAGTATTTT
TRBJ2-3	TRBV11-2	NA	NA	CASSLDLGTRVWDTQYF	TGTGCCAGCAGCTTAGATCTGGGCACCCGAGTTTGGGATACGCAGTATTTT
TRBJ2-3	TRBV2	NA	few	CASSEVRGNTDTQYF	TGTGCCAGCAGTGAAGTCCGGGGAAACACAGATACGCAGTATTTT
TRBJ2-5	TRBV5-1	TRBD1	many	CASSFTTGEETQYF	TGCGCCAGCAGTTTTACGACAGGGGAAGAGACCCAGTACTTC
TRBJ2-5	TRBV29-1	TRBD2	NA	CSVRLAGAQETQYF	TGCAGCGTTCGGCTAGCGGGGGCCCAAGAGACCCAGTACTTC
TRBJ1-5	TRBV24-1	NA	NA	CATSDRRNNQPQHF	TGTGCCACCAGTGATAGGCGTAACAATCAGCCCCAGCATTTT
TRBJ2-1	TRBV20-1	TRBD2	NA	CSAREGGSSYKEQFF	TGCAGTGCTAGAGAGGGCGGGAGTTCCTACAAGGAGCAGTTCTTC
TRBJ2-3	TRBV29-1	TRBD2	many	CSVEDYREGRNTQYF	TGCAGCGTTGAAGACTATAGGGAGGGCCGGAATACGCAGTATTTT
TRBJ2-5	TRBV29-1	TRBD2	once	CSVRGLAGETQYF	TGCAGCGTGAGGGGACTAGCGGGGGAGACCCAGTACTTC
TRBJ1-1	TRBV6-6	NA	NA	CASRIYRDGNTEAFF	TGTGCCAGCAGGATCTACAGGGACGGGAACACTGAAGCTTTCTTT
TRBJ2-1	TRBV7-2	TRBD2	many	CASSFEAGAEYNEQFF	TGTGCCAGCAGCTTCGAAGCGGGGGCAGAATACAATGAGCAGTTCTTC
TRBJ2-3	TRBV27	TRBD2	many	CASSLGTNTDTQYF	TGTGCCAGCAGTTTGGGGACTAACACAGATACGCAGTATTTT
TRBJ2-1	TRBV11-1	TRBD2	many	CASAGAHNEQFF	TGTGCCAGCGCGGGAGCCCACAATGAGCAGTTCTTC
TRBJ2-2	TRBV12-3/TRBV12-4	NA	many	CASTLHTGELFF	TGTGCCAGCACCCTACACACCGGGGAGCTGTTTTTT
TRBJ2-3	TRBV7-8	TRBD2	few	CASSLALAGGTQYF	TGTGCCAGCAGCTTAGCCCTAGCGGGAGGTACGCAGTATTTT
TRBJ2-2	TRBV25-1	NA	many	CASSEFGPLNTGELFF	TGTGCCAGCAGTGAATTTGGACCGCTGAACACCGGGGAGCTGTTTTTT
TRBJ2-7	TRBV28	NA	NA	CASNGVEGWGRGFYEQYF	TGTGCCAGCAACGGCGTTGAGGGGTGGGGGAGGGGGTTCTACGAGCAGTACTTC
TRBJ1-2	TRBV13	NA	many	CASPSRVSNYGYTF	TGTGCCAGCCCGTCCCGGGTTTCGAACTATGGCTACACCTTC
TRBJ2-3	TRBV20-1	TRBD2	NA	CSAGAGATDTQYF	TGCAGTGCGGGAGCGGGAGCGACAGATACGCAGTATTTT
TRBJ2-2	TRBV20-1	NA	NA	CSARRSVTGELFF	TGCAGTGCTAGGAGGTCCGTGACCGGGGAGCTGTTTTTT
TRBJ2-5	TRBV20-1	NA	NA	CSARDRLNQETQYF	TGCAGTGCTAGAGATCGCTTAAACCAAGAGACCCAGTACTTC
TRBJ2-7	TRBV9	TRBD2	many	CASSVEGEGLYEQYF	TGTGCCAGCAGCGTAGAAGGGGAGGGCCTCTACGAGCAGTACTTC
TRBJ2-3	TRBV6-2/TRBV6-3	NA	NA	CASSRVGPAAGLDTQYF	TGTGCCAGCAGTCGGGTGGGGCCGGCGGCGGGCTTGGATACGCAGTATTTT
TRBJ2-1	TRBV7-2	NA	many	CASSLRAGIKGEQFF	TGTGCCAGCAGTCTCAGGGCGGGAATAAAGGGTGAGCAGTTCTTC
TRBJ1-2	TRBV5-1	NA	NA	CASSSEGLYGYTF	TGCGCCAGCAGCTCTGAAGGGCTCTATGGCTACACCTTC
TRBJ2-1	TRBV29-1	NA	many	CSVEEWASRYNEQFF	TGCAGCGTTGAAGAGTGGGCTAGCAGATACAATGAGCAGTTCTTC
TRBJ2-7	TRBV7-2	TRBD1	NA	CASSLGTGGLWEQYF	TGTGCCAGCAGCTTAGGGACAGGGGGTTTGTGGGAGCAGTACTTC
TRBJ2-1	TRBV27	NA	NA	CASSPREYNEQFF	TGTGCCAGCAGTCCCAGGGAATACAATGAGCAGTTCTTC
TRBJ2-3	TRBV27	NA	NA	CASSLVGVIDTQYF	TGTGCCAGCAGTTTAGTGGGGGTCATAGATACGCAGTATTTT
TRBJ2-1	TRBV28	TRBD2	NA	CASSPGLQDEQFF	TGTGCCAGCAGCCCGGGACTACAAGATGAGCAGTTCTTC
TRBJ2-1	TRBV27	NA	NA	CASSPTITSSYNEQFF	TGTGCCAGCAGTCCTACCATAACTAGTTCCTACAATGAGCAGTTCTTC
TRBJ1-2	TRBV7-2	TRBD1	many	CASSQNRGPYGYTF	TGTGCCAGCAGCCAAAACAGGGGGCCCTATGGCTACACCTTC
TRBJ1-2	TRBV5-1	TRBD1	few	CVSSLGQGNYGYTF	TGCGTCAGCAGTCTGGGACAGGGAAACTATGGCTACACCTTC
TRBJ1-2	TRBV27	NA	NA	CASSKRDGFYGYTF	TGTGCCAGCAGTAAAAGGGACGGTTTCTATGGCTACACCTTC
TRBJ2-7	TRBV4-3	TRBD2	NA	CASSQETGTSSEQYF	TGCGCCAGCAGCCAAGAGACCGGGACTAGCTCCGAGCAGTACTTC
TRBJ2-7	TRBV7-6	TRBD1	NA	CASSVDQDRASESSYNEQYF	TGTGCCAGCAGCGTAGATCAGGACAGGGCCTCTGAAAGCTCCTACAATGAGCAGTACTTC
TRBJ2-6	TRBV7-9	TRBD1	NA	CASSVGQANSGANVLTF	TGTGCCAGCAGCGTGGGACAGGCGAACTCTGGGGCCAACGTCCTGACTTTC
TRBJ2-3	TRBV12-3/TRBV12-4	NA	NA	CASKAGPRADTQYF	TGTGCCAGCAAGGCGGGGCCGAGAGCAGATACGCAGTATTTT
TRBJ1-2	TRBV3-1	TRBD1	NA	CASAPAGGWEGNGYTF	TGTGCCAGCGCACCCGCAGGGGGCTGGGAAGGGAATGGCTACACCTTC
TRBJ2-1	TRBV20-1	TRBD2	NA	CSARFLAVYNEQFF	TGCAGTGCCCGGTTCCTAGCGGTCTACAATGAGCAGTTCTTC
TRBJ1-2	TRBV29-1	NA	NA	CSGKGTGNLAAGYTF	TGCAGCGGAAAAGGGACGGGCAATCTAGCGGCTGGCTACACCTTC
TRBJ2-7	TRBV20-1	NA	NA	CSARDIRATNQEAQYF	TGCAGTGCTAGAGACATCAGGGCCACTAACCAAGAGGCCCAGTACTTC